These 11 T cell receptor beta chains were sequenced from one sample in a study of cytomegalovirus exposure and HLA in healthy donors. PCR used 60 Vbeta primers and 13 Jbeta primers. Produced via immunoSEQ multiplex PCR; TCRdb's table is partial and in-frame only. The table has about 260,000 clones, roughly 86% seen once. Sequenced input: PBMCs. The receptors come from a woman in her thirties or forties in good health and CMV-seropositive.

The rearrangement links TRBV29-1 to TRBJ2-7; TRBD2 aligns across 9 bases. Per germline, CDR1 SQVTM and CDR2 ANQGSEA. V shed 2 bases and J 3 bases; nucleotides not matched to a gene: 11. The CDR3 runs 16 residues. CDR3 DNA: TGCAGCGTTGAATCCCTTTTGCGGGAGGGAAACTACGAGCAGTACTTC. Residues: CSVESLLREGNYEQYF.

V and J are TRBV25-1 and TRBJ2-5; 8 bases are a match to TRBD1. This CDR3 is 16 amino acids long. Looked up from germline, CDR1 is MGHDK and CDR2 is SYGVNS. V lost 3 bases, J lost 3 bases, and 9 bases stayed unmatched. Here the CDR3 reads CASSDRGQDREETQYF. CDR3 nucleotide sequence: TGTGCCAGCAGTGATAGGGGGCAGGACAGGGAAGAGACCCAGTACTTC.

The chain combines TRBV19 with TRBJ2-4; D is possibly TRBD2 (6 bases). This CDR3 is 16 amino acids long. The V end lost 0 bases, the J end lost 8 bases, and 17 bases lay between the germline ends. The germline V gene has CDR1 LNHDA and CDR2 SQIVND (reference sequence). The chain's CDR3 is CASSIDKAAGGDIQYF. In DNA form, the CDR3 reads TGTGCCAGTAGTATAGATAAGGCGGCCGGCGGGGACATTCAGTACTTC.

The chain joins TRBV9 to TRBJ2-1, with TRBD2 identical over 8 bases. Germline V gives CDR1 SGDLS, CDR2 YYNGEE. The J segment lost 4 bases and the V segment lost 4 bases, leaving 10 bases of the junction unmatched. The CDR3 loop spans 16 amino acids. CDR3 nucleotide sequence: TGTGCCAGCAGCCACCGGGAGGGCCGTTTTTACAATGAGCAGTTCTTC. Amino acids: CASSHREGRFYNEQFF.

CDR3 nucleotides: TGTGCCAGCAGTGAAGCTCAGGGGACCCGCAATCAGCCCCAGCATTTT. Encoded protein: CASSEAQGTRNQPQHF. V and J are TRBV6-1 and TRBJ1-5; tentative D call: TRBD1 (6 bases). CDR3 length: 16 amino acids. The V gene lost 0 bases and the J gene lost 2 bases, with 11 bases spanning the gap. Germline CDR1 reads MNHNS; CDR2 reads SASEGT.

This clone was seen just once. The CDR3 bases are TGTGCCAGCAGTGAACTCGGGGGGCGCGAAGCTTTCTTT. Its protein is CASSELGGREAFF. The gene calls are TRBV6-1 and TRBJ1-1, with D perhaps matching TRBD1 (6 bases). CDR1 is MNHNS, CDR2 SASEGT, per germline. V lost 2 bases and J lost 8, with 12 bases in between. This CDR3 is 13 amino acids long.

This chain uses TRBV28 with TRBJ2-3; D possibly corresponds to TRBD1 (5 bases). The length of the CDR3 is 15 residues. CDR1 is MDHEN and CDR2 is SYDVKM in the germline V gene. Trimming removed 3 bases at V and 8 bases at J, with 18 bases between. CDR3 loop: CASSFSRGFYPTQYF. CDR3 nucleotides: TGTGCCAGCAGTTTTTCAAGGGGCTTTTATCCTACGCAGTATTTT.

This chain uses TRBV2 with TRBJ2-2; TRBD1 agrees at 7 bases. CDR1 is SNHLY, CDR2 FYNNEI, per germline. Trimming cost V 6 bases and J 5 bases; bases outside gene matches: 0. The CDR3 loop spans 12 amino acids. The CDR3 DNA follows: TGTGCCAGCAGGGACAGGACCGGGGAGCTGTTTTTT. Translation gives CASRDRTGELFF.

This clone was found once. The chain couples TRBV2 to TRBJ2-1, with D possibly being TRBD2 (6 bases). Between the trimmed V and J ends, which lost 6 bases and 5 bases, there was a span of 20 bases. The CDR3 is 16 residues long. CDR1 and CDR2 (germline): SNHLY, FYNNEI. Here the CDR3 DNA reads TGTGCCAGCAGGGGACGGGACTCCTTCGCCCACAATGAGCAGTTCTTC. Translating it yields CASRGRDSFAHNEQFF.

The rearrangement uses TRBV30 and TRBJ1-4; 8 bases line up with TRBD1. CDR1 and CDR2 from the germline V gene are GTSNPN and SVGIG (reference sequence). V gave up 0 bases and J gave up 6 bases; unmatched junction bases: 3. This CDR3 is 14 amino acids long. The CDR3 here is CAWSVGQGDEKLFF. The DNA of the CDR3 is TGTGCCTGGAGTGTTGGACAGGGTGATGAAAAACTGTTTTTT. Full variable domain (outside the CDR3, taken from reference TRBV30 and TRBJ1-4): SQTIHQWPATLVQPVGSPLSLECTVEGTSNPNLYWYRQAAGRGLQLLFYSVGIGQISSEVPQNLSASRPQDRQFILSSKKLLLSDSGFYLCAWSVGQGDEKLFFGSGTQLSVL.

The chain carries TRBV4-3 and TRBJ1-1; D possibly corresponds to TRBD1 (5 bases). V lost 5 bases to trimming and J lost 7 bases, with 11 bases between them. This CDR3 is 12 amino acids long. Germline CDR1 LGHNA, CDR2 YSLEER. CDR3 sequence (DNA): TGCGCCAGCAGCTCGTCAGGGATTGAAGCTTTCTTT. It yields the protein CASSSSGIEAFF.